These 14 T cell receptor beta chains share one sample of origin, sequenced in a study of molecular identifiers for immune sequencing clone quantification. TCRdb independently ran MiXCR on the PCR reads; one entry per CDR3 protein. The sample has 600,000 to 650,000 distinct CDR3 sequences; approximately 20% are singletons. Specimen: naive CD8+ T cells from blood, with Jurkat cell RNA spiked in. Subset indicated: FACS-sorted CD8+CD4-CCR7+CD45RA+ naive T cells. The receptors come from a human donor in good health. Some libraries in this study had Jurkat cell RNA spiked in.

There are many counts of this clonotype. The chain is built from TRBV5-6 and TRBJ2-3; TRBD1 matches 8 bases. Germline trimming cut 1 base from V and 3 bases from J; bases unmatched to any gene: 13. Per germline, CDR1 SGHDT and CDR2 YYEEEE. The CDR3 is 18 amino acids. The CDR3, as DNA: TGTGCCAGCAGCTTGAAGGTGTCAGGGGGCGGTTTGACAGATACGCAGTATTTT. The encoded protein is CASSLKVSGGGLTDTQYF. Combining the CDR3 with reference TRBV5-6 and TRBJ2-3 gives the whole variable domain DAGVTQSPTHLIKTRGQQVTLRCSPKSGHDTVSWYQQALGQGPQFIFQYYEEEERQRGNFPDRFSGHQFPNYSSELNVNALLLGDSALYLCASSLKVSGGGLTDTQYFGPGTRLTVL.

This clonotype occurred many times. J is TRBJ1-3 and V is TRBV20-1; D is ambiguous. Trimming took off 2 bases at V and 2 bases at J, with 7 bases between the two ends. The CDR3 is 13 amino acids. In germline, CDR1 is DFQATT, CDR2 SNEGSKA (reference sequence). This CDR3 is CSARPVTGNTIYF. CDR3 nucleotide sequence: TGCAGTGCTAGACCCGTCACTGGAAACACCATATATTTT.

This clonotype was observed at least ten times. CDR3 in amino acids: CASSTIPPGVTDTQYF. As DNA, the CDR3 is TGTGCCAGCAGTACGATCCCCCCAGGGGTTACAGATACGCAGTATTTT. The chain has TRBV27 and TRBJ2-3, with a tentative D call TRBD1 (6 bases). V lost 5 bases, J lost 3 bases, and 18 bases lay in between. CDR3 length equals 16 residues. Germline values: CDR1 MNHEY, CDR2 SMNVEV (reference sequence).

The V and J genes are TRBV6-5 and TRBJ2-1; 8 nucleotides line up with TRBD1. Germline assignment: CDR1 MNHEY and CDR2 SVGAGI. CDR3 size: 13 residues. Trimming cost V 10 bases and J 0 bases; bases outside gene matches: 2. CDR3 sequence reads: CATGTGSYNEQFF. CDR3 coding DNA: TGTGCCACCGGGACAGGCTCCTACAATGAGCAGTTCTTC.

This clonotype occurred many times. J is TRBJ1-1 and V is TRBV6-5; D possibly corresponds to TRBD1 (6 bases). Between the trimmed V and J ends, which lost 6 bases and 4 bases, there was a span of 15 bases. The length of the CDR3 is 14 residues. CDR1 is MNHEY, CDR2 SVGAGI, per germline. The CDR3, as DNA: TGTGCCAGCAGGGCAGGGGCCCTTAGCACTGAAGCTTTCTTT. It is translated as CASRAGALSTEAFF.

This clonotype was seen many times. The chain links TRBV28 to TRBJ2-1, with 9 nucleotides matching TRBD2. J gave up 8 bases and V 2 bases, and 7 bases lay outside the gene matches. The CDR3 covers 15 residues. Germline CDR1 and CDR2: MDHEN and SYDVKM. As DNA, the CDR3 is TGTGCCAGCAGTTTAGGTTCTAGCGGGAACGATGAGCAGTTCTTC. Its translation: CASSLGSSGNDEQFF.

Turning to this clonotype: A much larger clonotype is one base distant, so this may be a read error. The chain joins TRBV5-3 to TRBJ1-2, with a tentative D call TRBD1 (5 bases). TRBV5-3 is treated as an ORF (open reading frame) with a function not yet certain. There are 15 residues in the CDR3. For the CDR3, the DNA is TGTGCCAGCAGCTTGGTGTCAGGGTCAGCTTATAGCTACACCTTC. Encoded protein: CASSLVSGSAYSYTF.

This clonotype was observed a few times. The V gene is TRBV30, the J gene TRBJ2-2; a weak D match, TRBD2 (6 bases). CDR3 size: 16 residues. Trimming took 7 bases from V and 5 from J, leaving 23 bases between them. Germline V gene sequence: CDR1 GTSNPN, CDR2 SVGIG (reference sequence). CDR3 sequence reads: CASRTTSGALTGELFF. The CDR3, as DNA: TGTGCCTCCCGGACTACTTCCGGAGCGTTAACCGGGGAGCTGTTTTTT.

To note about this clonotype: It may be a read error: a sequence one base away is much more abundant. The chain carries TRBV5-8 and TRBJ1-1; D unresolved. The CDR3 is made up of 15 amino acids. V gave up 0 bases and J gave up 4 bases, with 13 bases separating them. Looked up from germline, CDR1 is SGHTS and CDR2 is YDEGEE. DNA for the CDR3: TGTGCCAGCAGCTTGGGTATAGGCACGAGCACTGAAGCTTTCTTT. It codes for CASSLGIGTSTEAFF.

This clonotype was counted at least ten times. V gene TRBV6-6 combines with J gene TRBJ1-4; 8 bases map to TRBD1. Unmatched junction bases numbered 11, after V lost 6 bases and J lost 5 bases. The CDR3 covers 16 residues. Germline CDR1 reads MNHNY; CDR2 reads SVGAGI (reference sequence). The CDR3 region is CASRKTGEGINEKLFF. The CDR3 DNA reads as TGTGCCAGCAGAAAGACAGGGGAGGGAATAAATGAAAAACTGTTTTTT.

The V and J genes are TRBV24-1 and TRBJ2-3, with 11 bases matching TRBD2. The J segment lost 3 bases and the V segment lost 3 bases, leaving 10 bases of the junction unmatched. This CDR3 is 18 amino acids long. CDR1 is KGHDR, CDR2 SFDVKD, per germline. This chain's CDR3 is CATSDLQLSGRGTDTQYF. The CDR3 bases are TGTGCCACCAGTGATCTCCAACTTAGCGGGAGGGGGACAGATACGCAGTATTTT.

This clonotype was seen only a few times. A much larger clonotype is one base distant, so this may be a read error. V usage is TRBV7-8 and J usage is TRBJ2-5; 12 bases line up with TRBD2. After removal of 4 bases from V and 9 bases from J, the junction contained 12 bases not matched to a gene. The CDR3 is 16 amino acids. Germline CDR1 SGHVS, CDR2 FQNEAQ. The CDR3 DNA reads TGTGCCAGCAGCTCAGGACTAGCGGGGCGCGGGGAGGCCCAGTACTTC. The encoded protein is CASSSGLAGRGEAQYF.

This clonotype was found a few times. This sequence joins TRBV2 and TRBJ2-7, with TRBD1 matching over 8 bases. J lost 3 bases, V lost 7 bases, and 8 bases had no gene match. The germline V gene has CDR1 SNHLY and CDR2 FYNNEI. The CDR3 length is 14 residues. The CDR3 protein is CASKPGQGLYEQYF. As DNA, the CDR3 is TGTGCCAGCAAACCTGGACAGGGACTCTACGAGCAGTACTTC.

With regard to this clonotype: This may arise from a read error, as a much more abundant clone is one base away. V usage is TRBV24-1 and J usage is TRBJ2-1, with 9 bases that match TRBD2. V trimming: 3 bases; J trimming: 8 bases; junction bases outside the gene matches: 19. CDR1 is KGHDR and CDR2 is SFDVKD in the germline V gene. This CDR3 is built from 19 residues. The CDR3 nucleotides are TGTGCCACCAGTGATCCCCCCCTGAGCGGGAGGCCCCGCGGCGATGAGCAGTTCTTC. Its translation: CATSDPPLSGRPRGDEQFF.